Described below is a single TCR beta chain sequence and its context. Its antigen is currently not known. The record has no base qualities; no much larger clone is one base away. The record originates from a study of vaccination effects on CD4 cells after COVID-19 (dated by TCRdb to 2022 to 2024). The study in broad terms: Post-vaccine samples across the study were collected a median of 72 days after the second dose, with a range of 14 to 241. The full study included 10 to 11 COVID-19 convalescent patients and several SARS-CoV-2-naive healthy vaccine recipients. The Oncomine TCR Beta short-read assay on an Illumina iSeq 100 was used to sequence cultures from other donors in the study. SARS-CoV-2 spike-specific CD4+ TCR repertoires were compared before and after mRNA vaccination in COVID-19 convalescent patients and in infection-naive vaccine recipients. The study at large found these results: In healthy vaccine recipients, vaccine-induced clones were almost all SARS-CoV-2 mono-reactive, with only 1 of 255 being cross-reactive with common cold coronaviruses. Clones induced by infection and clones induced by vaccination both contracted markedly at late timepoints after vaccination, which fits with T cell responses waning over time. The study was limited by a small number of convalescent patients and lacked early post-infection timepoints.

The germline V gene provides CDR1 MNHEY and CDR2 SVGAGI. The CDR3, from cysteine to phenylalanine, totals 14 residues. The CDR3 DNA has 42 bases and is translated from base 1. At the junction V is shortened by 6 bases and J by 0 bases, with 9 bases in between. The library was prepared using the immunoSEQ multiplex PCR assay. DNA from the cultured, isolated CD4+ T cells was subjected to TCR beta CDR3 sequencing. The authors processed their data as follows. Non-productive TCR sequences were removed, reads were trimmed to the CDR3 region, and CDR3s of at least 7 amino acids were retained. The MANAFEST web app was used to identify antigen-specific clonotypes by comparing expansion in peptide wells with expansion in reference cultures. To be called positive, a clone needed expansion at FDR<0.05 compared with the reference and with all other wells, an odds ratio greater than 5, and a frequency greater than 0.1% in two replicate wells. Clonotypes significantly expanded in SARS-CoV-2 spike wells and in at least one common cold coronavirus spike condition were defined as cross-reactive. CDR3 similarity was assessed by Levenshtein distance using the stringdist R package, and unrooted trees were constructed with ape in R 3.6.1. This immuneACCESS table, as held by TCRdb, lists in-frame sequences with V and J called but not all clones. Of the missing ones, under half trace to an unresolved V gene in checked studies; the others have no known cause. Clone size and the V and J calls come from that table; the DNA yielded D and trimming. Recorded for this sample are some 30,000 clones; roughly 80% of them occurred a single time. The ten largest clonotypes hold roughly 15% of the sample.

In the ViraFEST assay, PBMC were stimulated with viral peptide pools, and antigen-specific CD4+ T cell clonotypes were then identified by expansion using TCR sequencing. After about 9 days of culture, CD4+ T cells were isolated with the EasySep CD4+ T cell isolation kit. Two doses of either the BNT162b2 or the mRNA-1273 mRNA SARS-CoV-2 vaccine were administered to participants. None of the healthy vaccine recipients had a prior SARS-CoV-2 infection, which was confirmed by nucleocapsid antibody tests that came back negative both before and after vaccination. Some 2 million PBMC per well were cultured in IMDM with around 5% human AB serum, 9 to 10 IU/ml IL-2 and gentamicin, plus 10 ug/ml peptides. On days 3 and 7, half of the culture medium was replaced with fresh IL-2-containing medium. Unless noted otherwise, every peptide stimulation condition was grown in triplicate wells. PBMC were separated from whole blood using Ficoll-Paque Plus gradient centrifugation and were then either cryopreserved at -140C or used fresh. The overlapping peptide pools covered the spike proteins of SARS-CoV-2 and of the common cold coronaviruses HCoV-NL63, HCoV-OC43 and HCoV-229E. Genomic DNA was extracted from cultured CD4+ T cells with the QIAamp micro DNA kit.

The sequences come from CD4+ T cells from PBMCs cultured with HCoV-229E spike peptides, collected after COVID-19 vaccination. The intended sense of this specimen's cell subset or site label: HCoV-229E spike overlapping peptide pool stimulation. The sequence was obtained from a human donor who received a COVID-19 vaccine. This chain is built from TRBV6-5 and TRBJ1-5; the D region possibly corresponds to TRBD1 (6 bases align). The encoded CDR3 is CASRLQGSNQPQHF. The nucleotide sequence reads TGTGCCAGCAGACTACAGGGTAGCAATCAGCCCCAGCATTTT.